This entry lists 27 T cell receptor beta chains sequenced from one sample in a study of CD8 T cells in ankylosing spondylitis. Each CDR3 protein gets one entry after TCRdb re-called the 5' RACE reads with MiXCR. Among fewer than 500,000 distinct CDR3 sequences, approximately 20% were seen once, and the ten largest hold approximately 16%. Overall study results and limits: Ankylosing spondylitis blood seemed to carry a telltale TCR beta motif made of eight highly homologous variants.

Their cognate antigens are unknown. Material for sequencing was blood, either unsorted or a sorted T cell fraction (not recorded which). The receptors here all came from a male donor with ankylosing spondylitis.

A few counts support this clonotype. CDR3 amino acids: CAISVRGQGETQYF. In DNA, the CDR3 is TGTGCCATCAGTGTACGGGGACAGGGAGAGACCCAGTACTTC. The rearrangement uses TRBV10-3 and TRBJ2-5, with 9 bases lining up with TRBD1. This CDR3 is built from 14 residues. V shed 4 bases, J shed 4 bases, and the junction held 4 bases outside the gene matches. The germline V gene has CDR1 ENHRY and CDR2 SYGVKD.

This chain links TRBV12-3 or TRBV12-4 with TRBJ1-5, with 8 nucleotides matching TRBD1. The junction had 10 bases not matched to a gene; V was cut back by 5 bases and J by 7 bases. The CDR3 contains 15 residues. CDR3 in amino acids: CASSTTGGSNQPQHF. CDR3 sequence (DNA): TGTGCCAGCAGTACTACAGGGGGATCGAACCAGCCCCAGCATTTT.

This clonotype was seen more than once but under ten times. V gene TRBV12-3 or TRBV12-4 combines with J gene TRBJ1-5; TRBD1 is a possible D gene (5 bases). The V end lost 10 bases, the J end lost 3 bases, and 22 bases lay between the germline ends. The CDR3 has 16 residues. The CDR3 is CATVEDTGFDNQPQHF. CDR3 sequence (DNA): TGTGCCACGGTGGAGGACACGGGATTCGACAATCAGCCCCAGCATTTT.

V usage is TRBV24-1 and J usage is TRBJ2-1, with TRBD2 identical over 12 bases. V shed 4 bases and J 3 bases; nucleotides not matched to a gene: 6. CDR3 size: 17 residues. Germline CDR1 reads KGHDR; CDR2 reads SFDVKD. The CDR3 protein is CATSETSGRGNYNEQFF. The CDR3 bases are TGTGCCACCAGTGAGACTAGCGGGAGAGGTAACTACAATGAGCAGTTCTTC.

The CDR3 DNA sequence: TGTGCCGTTGAGCGGGGCTCCTACGAGCAGTACTTC. Encoded protein: CAVERGSYEQYF. The V and J genes are TRBV24-1 and TRBJ2-7; 7 bases align to TRBD2. Germline V gene lookup returns CDR1 KGHDR and CDR2 SFDVKD. After removal of 12 bases from V and 0 bases from J, the junction contained 4 bases not matched to a gene. CDR3 size: 12 residues.

The V and J genes are TRBV12-3 or TRBV12-4 and TRBJ1-4; 7 positions match TRBD1. The CDR3 covers 15 residues. Trimming took 9 bases from V and 1 from J; bases not matched to a gene: 8. The CDR3 is CASSDRQGTNEKLFF. DNA of the CDR3: TGTGCCAGTTCGGACCGACAGGGAACTAATGAAAAACTGTTTTTT.

J is TRBJ2-2 and V is TRBV18, with D perhaps assigned TRBD1 or TRBD2 (5 bases each). V lost 3 bases and J lost 6, with 11 bases in between. This CDR3 region has 14 residues. Germline V CDR1 and CDR2: KGHSH, LQKENI. CDR3 in amino acids: CASSPSTGPGELFF. The CDR3 DNA sequence: TGTGCCAGCTCACCTTCGACGGGGCCCGGGGAGCTGTTTTTT. Variable domain in full (rest from reference TRBV18 and TRBJ2-2): NAGVMQNPRHLVRRRGQEARLRCSPMKGHSHVYWYRQLPEEGLKFMVYLQKENIIDESGMPKERFSAEFPKEGPSILRIQQVVRGDSAAYFCASSPSTGPGELFFGEGSRLTVL.

This clonotype was counted between two and nine times. The chain combines TRBV28 with TRBJ2-1, with 9 bases that match TRBD1. With 8 bases clipped from V and 1 base from J, the junction kept 3 bases outside the gene matches. The CDR3 has 14 residues. The germline V gene encodes CDR1 MDHEN and CDR2 SYDVKM. This CDR3 is CASAGTGSYNEQFF. For the CDR3, the DNA is TGTGCCAGCGCCGGGACAGGGTCCTACAATGAGCAGTTCTTC.

The V call is TRBV11-2, the J call TRBJ2-7; D may be TRBD1 (6 bases). The CDR3 extends over 15 amino acids. CDR1 SGHAT and CDR2 FQNNGV come from the germline V gene. Between the trimmed V and J ends, which lost 2 bases and 0 bases, there was a span of 11 bases. CDR3 sequence (DNA): TGTGCCAGCAGCTTAAACAGGGTTCTCTCCTACGAGCAGTACTTC. The encoded protein is CASSLNRVLSYEQYF.

There are a few counts of this clonotype. The chain is built from TRBV4-1 and TRBJ2-7; 9 nucleotides line up with TRBD2. J was trimmed by 3 bases and V by 1 base; bases with no gene match: 4. CDR1 and CDR2 (germline): MGHRA, YSYEKL. The CDR3 has 15 amino acids. This chain's CDR3 is CASSQGGLANYEQYF. The CDR3 region has the DNA TGCGCCAGCAGCCAAGGAGGACTAGCGAACTACGAGCAGTACTTC.

The chain joins TRBV4-2 to TRBJ2-1; TRBD1 or TRBD2 may be the D gene (5 bases each). The ends were cut back, 5 bases at V and 4 bases at J, with 18 bases in the middle. Per the germline V gene, CDR1 is LGHNA and CDR2 is YNFKEQ. This CDR3 comprises 16 residues. The CDR3 DNA is TGTGCCAGCAGCGTAACTCGGCAGGGACCTTACAATGAGCAGTTCTTC. Its protein is CASSVTRQGPYNEQFF.

The chain is built from TRBV28 and TRBJ2-1; possible D gene TRBD1, 6 bases. V lost 6 bases, J lost 4 bases, and 22 bases lay in between. In germline, CDR1 is MDHEN, CDR2 SYDVKM. The CDR3 length is 17 residues. Here the CDR3 DNA reads TGTGCCAGCAGCATTCCAGGTACAGGGCTGGGTTACAATGAGCAGTTCTTC. This translates into CASSIPGTGLGYNEQFF.

This clonotype was detected only a few times. CDR3 region: CASSTGPPNEQFF. The CDR3 region has the DNA TGTGCCAGCAGCACCGGACCACCCAATGAGCAGTTCTTC. This chain links TRBV11-2 with TRBJ2-1, with D uncertain. The V and J ends lost 5 bases and 6 bases respectively, with 11 bases between them. Germline V gene sequence: CDR1 SGHAT, CDR2 FQNNGV. The CDR3 is 13 residues long.

This sequence joins TRBV2 and TRBJ1-5; D remains unclear. The V end lost 9 bases, the J end lost 3 bases, and 21 bases lay between the germline ends. Germline loops: CDR1 SNHLY, CDR2 FYNNEI. The CDR3 is made up of 16 amino acids. CDR3 sequence: CASRPNDLVYNQPQHF. DNA for the CDR3: TGTGCCAGTCGACCCAACGACCTTGTATACAATCAGCCCCAGCATTTT.

This clonotype turned up a few times. This chain joins TRBV20-1 and TRBJ2-1; 10 bases are shared with TRBD2. CDR3 length: 14 residues. V gave up 7 bases and J gave up 8 bases; unmatched junction bases: 11. CDR1 and CDR2 from the germline V gene are DFQATT and SNEGSKA (reference sequence). The CDR3 region has the DNA TGCAGTGTCTGTCGTCTAGCGGGAGTCGATGAGCAGTTCTTC. It is translated as CSVCRLAGVDEQFF.

This chain connects TRBV4-3 to TRBJ2-1; D is possibly TRBD1 (5 bases). CDR1 and CDR2 (germline): LGHNA, YSLEER. V lost 1 base to trimming and J lost 6 bases, with 10 bases between them. The CDR3 is 14 amino acids. CDR3 bases: TGCGCCAGCAGCCAAGGGACAACCGGCAATGAGCAGTTCTTC. Its translation: CASSQGTTGNEQFF.

This clonotype was seen only a few times. This chain connects TRBV5-1 to TRBJ2-5; 7 bases fit TRBD2. The CDR3 contains 15 residues. V dropped 0 bases and J dropped 4; count of bases not matched to a gene: 6. CDR1 SGHRS and CDR2 YFSETQ come from the germline V gene. The DNA of the CDR3 is TGCGCCAGCAGCTTGGCCTTAGGGAGGGCAGAGACCCAGTACTTC. It yields the protein CASSLALGRAETQYF. Full variable domain (remainder filled in from reference TRBV5-1 and TRBJ2-5): KAGVTQTPRYLIKTRGQQVTLSCSPISGHRSVSWYQQTPGQGLQFLFEYFSETQRNKGNFPGRFSGRQFSNSRSEMNVSTLELGDSALYLCASSLALGRAETQYFGPGTRLLVL.

The rearrangement joins TRBV3-1 to TRBJ2-1; 9 nucleotides align to TRBD2. The CDR3 spans 18 residues. Germline CDR1 LGHDT, CDR2 YNNKEL (reference sequence). The V segment lost 0 bases and the J segment 6 bases; nucleotides outside the gene matches: 12. The CDR3 bases are TGTGCCAGCAGCCAAGATGGAGGCGGGAGGGCCTGGGGCAATGAGCAGTTCTTC. This gives the protein CASSQDGGGRAWGNEQFF.

This clonotype was counted only a few times. This chain links TRBV29-1 with TRBJ2-2; D might be TRBD2 (6 bases). CDR3 length equals 14 residues. Germline CDR1 is SQVTM and CDR2 is ANQGSEA. V dropped 5 bases and J dropped 7 bases, with 17 bases sitting between them. The CDR3 DNA reads TGCAGCGTTCGGAGCGGAGGGAACGGCGGGGAGCTGTTTTTT. Its translation is CSVRSGGNGGELFF.

CDR3 residues: CASSQAGQPHEQFF. The CDR3 DNA reads as TGTGCCAGCAGCCAGGCGGGGCAACCCCATGAGCAGTTCTTC. V gene TRBV3-1 combines with J gene TRBJ2-1, with D possibly being TRBD2 (6 bases). This CDR3 comprises 14 residues. Trimming shortened V by 3 bases and J by 8 bases, and 14 bases separated the two germline ends. Germline-derived CDR1 and CDR2 are LGHDT and YNNKEL (reference sequence).

The sample holds many counts of this clonotype. The V gene is TRBV4-3, the J gene TRBJ2-5; weak D call: TRBD2 (5 bases). This CDR3 spans 14 amino acids. The ends were cut back, 3 bases at V and 4 bases at J, with 12 bases in the middle. Germline V gene data show CDR1 as LGHNA and CDR2 as YSLEER. The CDR3 is CASSQDSSRETQYF. The CDR3 DNA reads as TGCGCCAGCAGCCAGGACTCCTCGCGAGAGACCCAGTACTTC.

The sample holds a few counts of this clonotype. J is TRBJ2-7 and V is TRBV7-2; 8 nucleotides match TRBD1. The CDR3 spans 15 residues. Germline V lookup: CDR1 SGHTA, CDR2 FQGNSA. The V segment lost 4 bases and the J segment 5 bases; nucleotides outside the gene matches: 10. The CDR3 protein is CASSSTGGEVDEQYF. In DNA, the CDR3 is TGTGCCAGCAGCTCAACAGGGGGAGAAGTGGACGAGCAGTACTTC. Complete variable domain (other parts from reference TRBV7-2 and TRBJ2-7): GAGVSQSPSNKVTEKGKDVELRCDPISGHTALYWYRQSLGQGLEFLIYFQGNSAPDKSGLPSDRFSAERTGGSVSTLTIQRTQQEDSAVYLCASSSTGGEVDEQYFGPGTRLTVT.

This clonotype showed up just a few times. The V gene is TRBV4-1, the J gene TRBJ1-1, with a tentative D call TRBD1 (5 bases). The CDR3 loop spans 16 amino acids. The germline gives CDR1 MGHRA, CDR2 YSYEKL. The V end was cut by 0 bases, the J end by 1 base, with 12 bases between. The CDR3 coding sequence is TGCGCCAGCAGCCAAGACCCCGGCAGGGCGAACACTGAAGCTTTCTTT. The encoded protein is CASSQDPGRANTEAFF.

The chain links TRBV6-1 to TRBJ1-4; 8 bases fit TRBD1. Germline lookup yields CDR1 MNHNS and CDR2 SASEGT. V lost 6 bases to trimming and J lost 3 bases; unmatched junction nucleotides: 9. CDR3 length: 16 amino acids. Written as DNA, the CDR3 is TGTGCCAGCAGCCCCGGCGCGGGACAGGCTAATGAAAAACTGTTTTTT. Amino acid sequence: CASSPGAGQANEKLFF.

This chain connects TRBV6-5 to TRBJ2-7; 8 bases map to TRBD1. Per germline, CDR1 MNHEY and CDR2 SVGAGI. The CDR3 sequence is 15 residues long. The V and J ends lost 0 bases and 3 bases, in that order; junction bases with no gene match: 4. The CDR3 DNA reads TGTGCCAGCAGTTACTCAGGGACAGGCCTCTACGAGCAGTACTTC. It specifies CASSYSGTGLYEQYF.

The chain joins TRBV7-2 to TRBJ2-1; TRBD2 agrees at 10 bases. V shed 5 bases and J 4 bases; nucleotides not matched to a gene: 11. CDR3 length equals 17 residues. The germline V gene has CDR1 SGHTA and CDR2 FQGNSA. The CDR3 region has the DNA TGTGCCAGCAGCCCTCAAGCGGGAGGGCCCCCTTACAATGAGCAGTTCTTC. Its protein is CASSPQAGGPPYNEQFF. The full variable domain, in which reference TRBV7-2 and TRBJ2-1 provide the parts outside the CDR3, is GAGVSQSPSNKVTEKGKDVELRCDPISGHTALYWYRQSLGQGLEFLIYFQGNSAPDKSGLPSDRFSAERTGGSVSTLTIQRTQQEDSAVYLCASSPQAGGPPYNEQFFGPGTRLTVL.

This clonotype was found a few times. The gene calls are TRBV28 and TRBJ1-3, with no clear D. From germline, CDR1 is MDHEN and CDR2 SYDVKM. Trimming removed 11 bases from V and 7 bases from J, with 12 bases in between. CDR3 length: 11 amino acids. The CDR3 spells CAAGIRNTIYF. CDR3 nucleotides: TGTGCCGCGGGCATCCGGAACACCATATATTTT.